A selection of T cell receptor beta chains follows, all from one sample in a study of identifying expanded T cells in peripheral blood. Clones were sequenced by immunoSEQ multiplex PCR, and TCRdb holds only the in-frame ones, with some missing. The table has about 98,000 clones, about 87% seen once. The sequenced sample was blood. The receptors were gathered from a person aged 18 to 69 in good health. Each CDR3 is given with its conserved first and last residue. Each record gives: D gene, J gene, V gene, clone size, CDR3 DNA, CDR3 protein. The D gene is left open where the match is weak. Size is omitted from some rows. Given values are once, few, many or a class for expanded clones.

D: TRBD2; J: TRBJ2-3; V: TRBV11-2; size: NA; DNA: TGTGCCAGCAGCTTATCTCGGATAGCGGGGCGCACAGATACGCAGTATTTT; CDR3: CASSLSRIAGRTDTQYF
D: TRBD1; J: TRBJ1-6; V: TRBV4-3; size: few; DNA: TGCGCCAGCAGCCAGGGGACAGGCAACAATTCACCCCTCCACTTT; CDR3: CASSQGTGNNSPLHF
D: TRBD2; J: TRBJ2-1; V: TRBV5-4; size: NA; DNA: TGTGCCAGCAGAGCGGGAGGGCCCGGTCTTGAGCAGTTCTTC; CDR3: CASRAGGPGLEQFF
D: NA; J: TRBJ1-4; V: TRBV11-2; size: NA; DNA: TGTGCCAGCAGCTTAGGCACCGCAACTAATGAAAAACTGTTTTTT; CDR3: CASSLGTATNEKLFF
D: NA; J: TRBJ1-2; V: TRBV7-9; size: NA; DNA: TGTGCCAGCAGCCCCGGACAGTACTATGGCTACACCTTC; CDR3: CASSPGQYYGYTF
D: NA; J: TRBJ2-1; V: TRBV11-3; size: NA; DNA: TGTGCCAGCAGCTTATTTGGCGGAACCGACTACAATGAGCAGTTCTTC; CDR3: CASSLFGGTDYNEQFF
D: NA; J: TRBJ2-3; V: TRBV18; size: NA; DNA: TGTGCCAGCTCACCGGGGGGGGCTTTCTCAGATACGCAGTATTTT; CDR3: CASSPGGAFSDTQYF
D: NA; J: TRBJ2-5; V: TRBV30; size: NA; DNA: TGTGCCTGGAGTGGGCAGGGTGAGACCCAGTACTTC; CDR3: CAWSGQGETQYF
D: NA; J: TRBJ2-3; V: TRBV25-1; size: NA; DNA: TGTGCCACCGGGCCCGGGGGAACTAGCACAGATACGCAGTATTTT; CDR3: CATGPGGTSTDTQYF
D: TRBD1; J: TRBJ2-7; V: TRBV5-4; size: NA; DNA: TGTGCCAGCAGCTTGGGGTTCCGGACAGGGTCTAATTACGAGCAGTACTTC; CDR3: CASSLGFRTGSNYEQYF
D: TRBD2; J: TRBJ2-3; V: TRBV5-4; size: few; DNA: TGTGCCAGCAGCGGCACTAGCGGGGGCCTGGGGTATACGCAGTATTTT; CDR3: CASSGTSGGLGYTQYF
D: NA; J: TRBJ2-6; V: TRBV19; size: NA; DNA: TGTGCCAGTTCGGGGACAAGCTTCTCTGGGGCCAACGTCCTGACTTTC; CDR3: CASSGTSFSGANVLTF
D: NA; J: TRBJ1-4; V: TRBV19; size: NA; DNA: TGTGCCAGTAGCCCCCCGGGGAGGCCTGAAGAGGAACTGTTTTTT; CDR3: CASSPPGRPEEELFF
D: NA; J: TRBJ2-7; V: TRBV5-4; size: NA; DNA: TGTGCCAGCAGCAACGAATACGGATACGAGCAGTACTTC; CDR3: CASSNEYGYEQYF
D: NA; J: TRBJ2-5; V: TRBV6-1; size: NA; DNA: TGTGCCAGCAGTGACGGGACAAAAGAGACCCAGTACTTC; CDR3: CASSDGTKETQYF
D: TRBD2; J: TRBJ2-3; V: TRBV10-3; size: NA; DNA: TGTGCCATCAGTGGATTTAGCGGGGGCGCAGATACGCAGTATTTT; CDR3: CAISGFSGGADTQYF
D: TRBD2; J: TRBJ2-3; V: TRBV4-2; size: NA; DNA: TGTGCCAGCAGCCAAGAATCCAGCGGGGGGGCGTTAGATACGCAGTATTTT; CDR3: CASSQESSGGALDTQYF
D: TRBD1; J: TRBJ2-2; V: TRBV4-3; size: NA; DNA: TGCGCCAGCAGCAAGGGACAGGCACCCGGGGAGCTGTTTTTT; CDR3: CASSKGQAPGELFF
D: TRBD1; J: TRBJ2-3; V: TRBV9; size: NA; DNA: TGTGCCAGCGCCCTCGAGGGGGCCTTGACCGAGGCAGATACGCAGTATTTT; CDR3: CASALEGALTEADTQYF
D: NA; J: TRBJ2-7; V: TRBV5-4; size: NA; DNA: TGTGCCAGCAGCTTGGAACCAGGGGAAAAGCAGTACTTC; CDR3: CASSLEPGEKQYF
D: NA; J: TRBJ2-7; V: TRBV15; size: few; DNA: TGTGCCACCAGCAGATGGGACGCCCCCTACGAGCAGTACTTC; CDR3: CATSRWDAPYEQYF
D: TRBD2; J: TRBJ2-3; V: TRBV27; size: once; DNA: TGTGCCAGCAGTCAACGACTAGCCACAGATACGCAGTATTTT; CDR3: CASSQRLATDTQYF
D: TRBD2; J: TRBJ2-1; V: TRBV11-3; size: NA; DNA: TGTGCCAGCAGCTTAGGACTAGCGGGTATCGATGAGCAGTTCTTC; CDR3: CASSLGLAGIDEQFF
D: TRBD1; J: TRBJ1-1; V: TRBV11-2; size: NA; DNA: TGTGCCAGCAGCACGATCAGGGGGCGGACTGAAGCTTTCTTT; CDR3: CASSTIRGRTEAFF
D: TRBD1; J: TRBJ1-2; V: TRBV6-5; size: NA; DNA: TGTGCCAGCAGTCAGGGGGCGGGGTATGGCTACACCTTC; CDR3: CASSQGAGYGYTF
D: TRBD1; J: TRBJ2-7; V: TRBV18; size: NA; DNA: TGTGCCAGCTCACCCGGGACAGGGGGCACCTACGAGCAGTACTTC; CDR3: CASSPGTGGTYEQYF
D: TRBD1; J: TRBJ2-2; V: TRBV20-1; size: many; DNA: TGCAGCGCACCGAGGGGGCGAGAGCTGTTTTTT; CDR3: CSAPRGRELFF
D: NA; J: TRBJ1-3; V: TRBV6-6; size: NA; DNA: TGTGCCAGCAGTTACTCGTCTCTTCACTCTGGAAACACCATATATTTT; CDR3: CASSYSSLHSGNTIYF
D: NA; J: TRBJ2-7; V: TRBV25-1; size: NA; DNA: TGTGCCAGCAGTGAATTGCTGGGCTCCGGGTCTACGAAGCAGTACTTC; CDR3: CASSELLGSGSTKQYF
D: NA; J: TRBJ1-2; V: TRBV10-1; size: few; DNA: TGCGCCAGCAGTGAGTCGGCAGGTAGTGGCTACACCTTC; CDR3: CASSESAGSGYTF
D: TRBD2; J: TRBJ2-7; V: TRBV4-1; size: NA; DNA: TGCGCCAGCAGCCAAAATGACTTGGGACTAGCGGGAGGAACCGAGCAGTACTTC; CDR3: CASSQNDLGLAGGTEQYF
D: NA; J: TRBJ1-1; V: TRBV6-1; size: NA; DNA: TGTGCCAGCAACCAGGGGTATACTGAAGCTTTCTTT; CDR3: CASNQGYTEAFF
D: TRBD1; J: TRBJ2-7; V: TRBV7-8; size: NA; DNA: TGTGCCAGCAGCTTGAGAGACAGGGGGGCCGAGCAGTACTTC; CDR3: CASSLRDRGAEQYF
D: TRBD2; J: TRBJ2-1; V: TRBV10-3; size: once; DNA: TGTGCCACCGCCGGGACTAGCGGGAACAATGAGCAGTTCTTC; CDR3: CATAGTSGNNEQFF
D: TRBD2; J: TRBJ2-1; V: TRBV5-6; size: once; DNA: TGTGCCAGCAGCTTGGGGGAGGGGAAGCAGTTCTTC; CDR3: CASSLGEGKQFF
D: NA; J: TRBJ2-3; V: TRBV20-1; size: NA; DNA: TGCAGTGCTAGCACAGATACGCAGTATTTT; CDR3: CSASTDTQYF
D: NA; J: TRBJ2-1; V: TRBV7-3; size: NA; DNA: TGTGCCAGCAGCTTAACCAACAATGAGCAGTTCTTC; CDR3: CASSLTNNEQFF
D: TRBD1; J: TRBJ1-2; V: TRBV5-5; size: once; DNA: TGTGCCAGCAGCTTGTCGCCAGGGGGGCCCATCTATGGCTACACCTTC; CDR3: CASSLSPGGPIYGYTF
D: NA; J: TRBJ1-4; V: TRBV5-6; size: few; DNA: TGTGCCAGCAGCTTGACCCAAGGGGCAACTAATGAAAAACTGTTTTTT; CDR3: CASSLTQGATNEKLFF
D: NA; J: TRBJ1-4; V: TRBV29-1; size: NA; DNA: TGCAGCGTTGGGGTGGGGAGGAGTGAAAAACTGTTTTTT; CDR3: CSVGVGRSEKLFF
D: NA; J: TRBJ2-7; V: TRBV5-1; size: NA; DNA: TGCGCCAGCAGCCTGGACGGGATGAGAGACGAGCAGTACTTC; CDR3: CASSLDGMRDEQYF
D: NA; J: TRBJ1-1; V: TRBV6-6; size: once; DNA: TGTGCCAGCAGTTCCCCCGGCACTGAGAACACTGAAGCTTTCTTT; CDR3: CASSSPGTENTEAFF
D: NA; J: TRBJ1-1; V: TRBV6-5; size: NA; DNA: TGTGCCAGCAACCGGGACGGCGTGAACACTGAAGCTTTCTTT; CDR3: CASNRDGVNTEAFF
D: NA; J: TRBJ1-5; V: TRBV4-1; size: NA; DNA: TGCGCCAGCAGATCTTCCCTTCAGCCCCAGCATTTT; CDR3: CASRSSLQPQHF
D: TRBD1; J: TRBJ2-1; V: TRBV9; size: NA; DNA: TGTGCCAGCAGCGTAGTGGGACAGGGGTCCTACAATGAGCAGTTCTTC; CDR3: CASSVVGQGSYNEQFF
D: TRBD2; J: TRBJ2-1; V: TRBV7-2; size: NA; DNA: TGTGCCAGCAGCTTAGAACGCACTAGCGGGGGAAATGAGCAGTTCTTC; CDR3: CASSLERTSGGNEQFF
D: NA; J: TRBJ1-2; V: TRBV6-6; size: NA; DNA: TGTGCCAGCAGTCTACAGGGTGGTGGCTACACCTTC; CDR3: CASSLQGGGYTF
D: NA; J: TRBJ1-2; V: TRBV10-3; size: NA; DNA: TGTGCCATCAGTGAAGGGCGCGGCAACTATGGCTACACCTTC; CDR3: CAISEGRGNYGYTF
D: NA; J: TRBJ2-2; V: TRBV4-3; size: once; DNA: TGCGCCAGCAGCCAAGAGGGGCCAACCGGGGAGCTGTTTTTT; CDR3: CASSQEGPTGELFF
D: NA; J: TRBJ2-7; V: TRBV29-1; size: NA; DNA: TGCAGCGTTGAGGAAGGGGTCTACGAGCAGTACTTC; CDR3: CSVEEGVYEQYF
D: TRBD2; J: TRBJ2-1; V: TRBV5-4; size: NA; DNA: TGTGCCAGCAGCCATGGACTAGCGGGGGGATACGGGTCCTACAATGAGCAGTTCTTC; CDR3: CASSHGLAGGYGSYNEQFF
D: NA; J: TRBJ2-3; V: TRBV11-2; size: NA; DNA: TGTGCCAGCAGCCTCAGGGCCAGCACAGATACGCAGTATTTT; CDR3: CASSLRASTDTQYF
D: NA; J: TRBJ1-5; V: TRBV7-8; size: NA; DNA: TGTGCCAGCAGCTTAGCGGGACAGCCCCAGCATTTT; CDR3: CASSLAGQPQHF